This T cell receptor beta chain was profiled in a study of blood T cell repertoires in COVID-19. Study context: The United States, Italy and Spain were the sources of the acute and convalescent COVID-19 samples. PBMCs, B-cell-depleted T cells, or T cells provided the cDNA or gDNA that made up the material.

Trimming took off 5 bases at V and 2 bases at J, with 10 bases between the two ends. Per the germline V gene, CDR1 is MDHEN and CDR2 is SYDVKM. The CDR3 consists of 14 residues. As handled by the study authors: How many nucleated cells were present was estimated from reference gene primer amplification. The repertoire was sequenced with immunoSEQ multiplex PCR; TCRdb's copy has only in-frame clones and lacks some. V and J calls and clone size are copied from that table; D and trimming were computed from the DNA. The profile shows about 330,000 clones, roughly 90% of them singletons. Sequencing used peripheral blood. The chain combines TRBV28 with TRBJ1-5; D is perhaps TRBD1 (5 bases). This receptor was identified in a man between 18 and 29 years old who had recovered from COVID-19. The CDR3: CASSPGGGNQPQHF. The CDR3 DNA reads TGTGCCAGCAGTCCCGGGGGGGGCAATCAGCCCCAGCATTTT.